The sample holds a few counts of the clone carrying this T cell receptor (beta chain). Antigen: not known. Sequencing used immunoSEQ multiplex PCR; TCRdb keeps in-frame clones, though not all of them. This sample has around 90,000 clones, with roughly 84% found just once. The sample belongs to a study of cytomegalovirus exposure and HLA in healthy donors. General study results and limits: Cytomegalovirus status was reportedly diagnosed by the classifier with high specificity and sensitivity.

Sequencing was carried out using PBMCs. This TCR derives from a woman aged 18-35 years in good health and CMV-seropositive.

As DNA, the CDR3 is TGTGCCAGCAGTGACTCGACTAACACCGGGGAGCTGTTTTTT. It codes for CASSDSTNTGELFF. The chain joins TRBV6-4 to TRBJ2-2, with no clear D. Per the germline V gene, CDR1 is MRHNA and CDR2 is SNTAGT. The CDR3 extends over 14 amino acids. V lost 0 bases and J lost 2, with 4 bases in between.